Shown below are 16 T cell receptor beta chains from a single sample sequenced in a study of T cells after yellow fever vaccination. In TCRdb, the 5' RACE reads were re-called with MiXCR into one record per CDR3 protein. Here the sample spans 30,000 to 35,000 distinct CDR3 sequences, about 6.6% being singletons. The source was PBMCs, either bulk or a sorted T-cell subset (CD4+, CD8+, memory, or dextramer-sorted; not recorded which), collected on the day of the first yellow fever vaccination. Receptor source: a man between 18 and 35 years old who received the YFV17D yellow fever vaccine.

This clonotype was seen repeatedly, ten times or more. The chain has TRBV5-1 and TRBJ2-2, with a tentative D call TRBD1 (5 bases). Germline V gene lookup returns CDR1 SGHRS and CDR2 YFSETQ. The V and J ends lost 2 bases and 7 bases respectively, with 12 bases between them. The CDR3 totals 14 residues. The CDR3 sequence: CASSFSQGGGELFF. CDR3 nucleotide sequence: TGCGCCAGCAGCTTCTCGCAGGGCGGCGGGGAGCTGTTTTTT.

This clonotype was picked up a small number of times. The CDR3 DNA follows: TGCAGTGCTCTTTACGGGCGGGGGGCCGACGCCGGGGAGCTGTTTTTT. Encoded protein: CSALYGRGADAGELFF. This chain joins TRBV20-1 and TRBJ2-2; 8 nucleotides match TRBD2. The V gene end was trimmed by 5 bases and the J gene end by 6 bases; junction bases not matched to a gene: 14. Germline V gene data show CDR1 as DFQATT and CDR2 as SNEGSKA (reference sequence). This CDR3 region has 16 residues.

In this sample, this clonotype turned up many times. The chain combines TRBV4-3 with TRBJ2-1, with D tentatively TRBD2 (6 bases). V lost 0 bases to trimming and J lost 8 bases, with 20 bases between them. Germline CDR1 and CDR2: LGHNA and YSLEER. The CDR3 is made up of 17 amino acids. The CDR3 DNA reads TGCGCCAGCAGCCAAGATCATGCGTGGGGAGGAACCCATGAGCAGTTCTTC. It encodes CASSQDHAWGGTHEQFF.

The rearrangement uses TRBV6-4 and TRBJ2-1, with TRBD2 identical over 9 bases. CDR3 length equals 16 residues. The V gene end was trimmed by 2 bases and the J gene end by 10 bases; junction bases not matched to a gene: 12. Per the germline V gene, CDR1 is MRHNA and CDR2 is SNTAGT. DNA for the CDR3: TGTGCCAGCAGTGACACCGTGGGCGGGGGGGCCGTGGAGCAGTTCTTC. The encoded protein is CASSDTVGGGAVEQFF.

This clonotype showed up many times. CDR3: CASRGKRGSWETQYF. CDR3 DNA: TGTGCCAGCAGGGGGAAGCGGGGGAGCTGGGAGACCCAGTACTTC. The rearrangement links TRBV12-3 or TRBV12-4 to TRBJ2-5; TRBD2 matches at 8 bases. V was pared by 6 bases and J by 5 bases, with 11 bases of the junction left unmatched. CDR3 size: 15 residues.

Here the CDR3 reads CASSPGLPGGTEAFF. CDR3 coding DNA: TGTGCCAGCAGCCCTGGGCTTCCGGGTGGCACTGAAGCTTTCTTT. The J gene is TRBJ1-1, the V gene TRBV12-1; the table assigns TRBD1, which was not confirmed against the DNA. TRBV12-1 is marked as a pseudogene. This CDR3 has 15 amino acids.

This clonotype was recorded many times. CDR3 region: CASSSGQNNEKLFF. The CDR3 bases are TGTGCCAGCAGCTCGGGACAAAATAATGAAAAACTGTTTTTT. The chain has TRBV5-4 and TRBJ1-4; possible D gene TRBD1, 6 bases. The V and J ends lost 3 bases and 4 bases respectively, with 10 bases between them. Germline CDR1 is SGHNT and CDR2 is YYREEE (reference sequence). This CDR3 has 14 residues.

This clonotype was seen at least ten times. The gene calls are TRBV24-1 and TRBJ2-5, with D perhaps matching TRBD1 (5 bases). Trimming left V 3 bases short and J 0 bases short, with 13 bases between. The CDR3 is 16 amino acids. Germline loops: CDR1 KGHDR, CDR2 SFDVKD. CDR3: CATSDLGQGDQETQYF. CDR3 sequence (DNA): TGTGCCACCAGTGATCTGGGGCAGGGCGACCAAGAGACCCAGTACTTC.

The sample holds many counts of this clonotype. CDR3 DNA: TGTGCCAGCAGCCCAGGGGTTCAAACTGAAGCTTTCTTT. It is translated as CASSPGVQTEAFF. This chain joins TRBV11-2 and TRBJ1-1; D may be TRBD1 (6 bases). Germline V CDR1 and CDR2: SGHAT, FQNNGV. The length of the CDR3 is 13 residues. V shed 5 bases and J shed 5 bases, with 12 bases lying between them. Complete variable domain (other parts from reference TRBV11-2 and TRBJ1-1): EAGVAQSPRYKIIEKRQSVAFWCNPISGHATLYWYQQILGQGPKLLIQFQNNGVVDDSQLPKDRFSAERLKGVDSTLKIQPAKLEDSAVYLCASSPGVQTEAFFGQGTRLTVV.

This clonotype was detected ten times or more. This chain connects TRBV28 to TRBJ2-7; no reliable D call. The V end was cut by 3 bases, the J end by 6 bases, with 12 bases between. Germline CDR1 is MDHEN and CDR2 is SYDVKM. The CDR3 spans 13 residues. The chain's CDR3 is CASSLVQGPEQYV. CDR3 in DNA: TGTGCCAGCAGTTTGGTCCAAGGCCCCGAGCAGTACGTC.

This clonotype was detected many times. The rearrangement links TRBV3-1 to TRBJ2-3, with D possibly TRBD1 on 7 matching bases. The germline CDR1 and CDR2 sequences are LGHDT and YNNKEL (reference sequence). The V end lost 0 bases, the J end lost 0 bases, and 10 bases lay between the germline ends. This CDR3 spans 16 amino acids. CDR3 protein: CASSQDQGGSTDTQYF. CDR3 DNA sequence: TGTGCCAGCAGCCAAGATCAGGGGGGAAGCACAGATACGCAGTATTTT.

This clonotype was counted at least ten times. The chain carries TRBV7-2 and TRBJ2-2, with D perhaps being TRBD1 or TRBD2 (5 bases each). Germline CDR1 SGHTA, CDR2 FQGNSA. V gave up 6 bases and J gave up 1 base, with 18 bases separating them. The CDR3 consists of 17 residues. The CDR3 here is CASRSFGTDLNTGELFF. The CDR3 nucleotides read TGTGCCAGCAGGTCGTTTGGGACGGATCTGAACACCGGGGAGCTGTTTTTT.

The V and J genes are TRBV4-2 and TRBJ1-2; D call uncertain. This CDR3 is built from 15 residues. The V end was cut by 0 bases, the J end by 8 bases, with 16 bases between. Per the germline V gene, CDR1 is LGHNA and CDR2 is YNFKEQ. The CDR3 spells CASSQDKGAGRGYTF. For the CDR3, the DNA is TGTGCCAGCAGCCAAGATAAAGGTGCGGGAAGGGGCTACACCTTC.

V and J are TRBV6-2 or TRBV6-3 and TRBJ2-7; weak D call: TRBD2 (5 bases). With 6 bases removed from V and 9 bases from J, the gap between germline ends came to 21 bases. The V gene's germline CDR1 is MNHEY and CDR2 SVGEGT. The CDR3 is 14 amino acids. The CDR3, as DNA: TGTGCCAGCAGCCTACGGACCGGACTGACGGCGCAGTACTTC. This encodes CASSLRTGLTAQYF.

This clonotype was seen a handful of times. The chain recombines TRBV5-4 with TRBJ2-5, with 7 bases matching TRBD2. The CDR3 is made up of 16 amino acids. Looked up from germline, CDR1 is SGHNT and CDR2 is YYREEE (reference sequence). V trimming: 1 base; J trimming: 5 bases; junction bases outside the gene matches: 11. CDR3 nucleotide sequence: TGTGCCAGCAGCTTGCAGCGGGGCTCCCTCGGGGAGACCCAGTACTTC. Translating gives CASSLQRGSLGETQYF.

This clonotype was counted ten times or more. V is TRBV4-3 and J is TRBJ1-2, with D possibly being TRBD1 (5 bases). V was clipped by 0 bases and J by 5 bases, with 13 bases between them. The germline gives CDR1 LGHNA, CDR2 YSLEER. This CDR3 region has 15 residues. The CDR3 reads CASSQELVGVYGYTF. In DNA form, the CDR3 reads TGCGCCAGCAGCCAAGAGCTCGTGGGGGTATATGGCTACACCTTC.